The source of this T cell receptor beta chain is a study of cytotoxic CD8 clonotypes in ibrutinib-treated CLL. Study at large: Samples averaged about 260,000 productive templates and more than 85,000 productive rearrangements.

The data were produced by immunoSEQ multiplex PCR, yet TCRdb's version contains in-frame clones alone and is incomplete. The sample gives tens of thousands of clones, roughly 80% of which show up once; approximately 35% is in the top ten. This clone turned up a few times. The CDR3 has 15 residues. V lost 2 bases to trimming and J lost 3 bases, with 11 bases between them. CDR1 MNHNY and CDR2 SVGAGI come from the germline V gene (reference sequence). The receptor was derived from a human donor with chronic lymphocytic leukemia. Sequencing used PBMCs, obtained after 24 months of ibrutinib treatment. The chain joins TRBV6-6 to TRBJ1-5, with D perhaps matching TRBD1 (6 bases). CDR3 region: CASSYMGAPNQPQHF. DNA of the CDR3: TGTGCCAGCAGTTACATGGGGGCCCCCAATCAGCCCCAGCATTTT.